This TCR beta chain appears in the sequencing data of a study of cytomegalovirus exposure and HLA in healthy donors. Looked up from germline, CDR1 is LNHNV and CDR2 is YYDKDF (reference sequence). The CDR3 has 15 residues. V lost 1 base and J lost 4, with 11 bases in between. Profiled with immunoSEQ multiplex PCR; TCRdb holds only in-frame clones, not every one. There are over 200,000 clones in the sample; around 87% occur only once, and 2% lies in the top ten. The chain combines TRBV15 with TRBJ1-5; D not certain. Source material: PBMCs. The sequence derives from a woman aged 18-30 years in good health and CMV-seropositive. The CDR3 protein is CATSRGLTGNQPQHF. The CDR3 nucleotides are TGTGCCACCAGCAGAGGCCTCACGGGAAATCAGCCCCAGCATTTT.